These T cell receptor beta chains were read from a single sample in a study of cytomegalovirus exposure and HLA in healthy donors. Profiled with immunoSEQ multiplex PCR; TCRdb holds only in-frame clones, not every one. The profile shows around 130,000 clones, roughly 86% of them singletons. Sequences were obtained from PBMCs. All receptors come from a man aged 25-45 years in good health and CMV-seronegative. Each CDR3 is given with its conserved first and last residue. D genes are given only for firm matches. Clone size is not always given. Where it is, it says once, few, many or a class for expanded clones.

clone size: NA; J gene: TRBJ2-5; V gene: TRBV4-2; D gene: NA; CDR3 protein: CASSQGGPPEETQYF; CDR3 DNA: TGTGCCAGCAGCCAAGGGGGGCCCCCGGAGGAGACCCAGTACTTC
clone size: NA; J gene: TRBJ2-7; V gene: TRBV7-6; D gene: NA; CDR3 protein: CASSISPGAAYEQYF; CDR3 DNA: TGTGCCAGCAGCATCAGCCCGGGAGCGGCCTACGAGCAGTACTTC
clone size: NA; J gene: TRBJ1-1; V gene: TRBV7-2; D gene: TRBD1; CDR3 protein: CASSFPKTGRREAFF; CDR3 DNA: TGTGCCAGCAGCTTCCCTAAGACAGGGAGAAGGGAAGCTTTCTTT
clone size: once; J gene: TRBJ2-7; V gene: TRBV6-1; D gene: NA; CDR3 protein: CASSDLDFLTYEQYF; CDR3 DNA: TGTGCCAGCAGTGACCTGGACTTCCTGACCTACGAGCAGTACTTC
clone size: NA; J gene: TRBJ2-7; V gene: TRBV5-1; D gene: NA; CDR3 protein: CASSLGGTNPSYEQYF; CDR3 DNA: TGCGCCAGCAGCTTGGGAGGGACAAACCCTTCCTACGAGCAGTACTTC
clone size: once; J gene: TRBJ1-1; V gene: TRBV25-1; D gene: TRBD1; CDR3 protein: CASSWGQGFAEAFF; CDR3 DNA: TGTGCCAGCTCTTGGGGACAGGGTTTCGCTGAAGCTTTCTTT
clone size: NA; J gene: TRBJ2-1; V gene: TRBV7-2; D gene: TRBD2; CDR3 protein: CASSSILAGPYNEQFF; CDR3 DNA: TGTGCCAGCAGCTCGATCCTAGCGGGCCCCTACAATGAGCAGTTCTTC
clone size: NA; J gene: TRBJ1-1; V gene: TRBV10-1; D gene: NA; CDR3 protein: CASSAGGNTEAFF; CDR3 DNA: TGCGCCAGCAGCGCCGGGGGGAACACTGAAGCTTTCTTT
clone size: once; J gene: TRBJ2-6; V gene: TRBV18; D gene: TRBD1; CDR3 protein: CASSPGQVTGANVLTF; CDR3 DNA: TGTGCCAGCTCACCGGGACAGGTTACCGGGGCCAACGTCCTGACTTTC
clone size: NA; J gene: TRBJ2-7; V gene: TRBV11-2; D gene: TRBD2; CDR3 protein: CASSLTSGPYEQYF; CDR3 DNA: TGTGCCAGCAGCCTGACTAGCGGGCCCTACGAGCAGTACTTC
clone size: few; J gene: TRBJ1-2; V gene: TRBV11-2; D gene: NA; CDR3 protein: CASSLGTGDGYTF; CDR3 DNA: TGTGCCAGCAGCTTAGGGACGGGGGATGGCTACACCTTC
clone size: NA; J gene: TRBJ2-2; V gene: TRBV4-3; D gene: TRBD2; CDR3 protein: CASSQELAGGMDTGELFF; CDR3 DNA: TGCGCCAGCAGCCAAGAGCTAGCGGGGGGCATGGACACCGGGGAGCTGTTTTTT
clone size: NA; J gene: TRBJ2-5; V gene: TRBV4-1; D gene: TRBD1; CDR3 protein: CASSRDRKETQYF; CDR3 DNA: TGCGCCAGCAGCCGGGACAGAAAAGAGACCCAGTACTTC
clone size: NA; J gene: TRBJ2-3; V gene: TRBV6-7; D gene: TRBD2; CDR3 protein: CASSSTVRSGGTDTQYF; CDR3 DNA: TGTGCCAGCAGTTCCACGGTACGTAGCGGGGGCACAGATACGCAGTATTTT
clone size: NA; J gene: TRBJ2-6; V gene: TRBV2; D gene: TRBD1; CDR3 protein: CASRPPGQGAPGANVLTF; CDR3 DNA: TGTGCCAGCAGACCACCGGGACAGGGGGCGCCTGGGGCCAACGTCCTGACTTTC
clone size: NA; J gene: TRBJ2-7; V gene: TRBV25-1; D gene: NA; CDR3 protein: CASNRDTHYEQYF; CDR3 DNA: TGTGCCAGCAACCGGGACACTCACTACGAGCAGTACTTC
clone size: NA; J gene: TRBJ1-3; V gene: TRBV7-9; D gene: NA; CDR3 protein: CASTQEEISGNTIYF; CDR3 DNA: TGTGCCAGCACCCAGGAGGAAATCTCTGGAAACACCATATATTTT
clone size: NA; J gene: TRBJ1-6; V gene: TRBV10-3; D gene: TRBD1; CDR3 protein: CAISRDRANSPLHF; CDR3 DNA: TGTGCCATCAGTCGGGACAGGGCGAATTCACCCCTCCACTTT
clone size: NA; J gene: TRBJ1-4; V gene: TRBV6-5; D gene: NA; CDR3 protein: CASGEGVEKLFF; CDR3 DNA: TGTGCCAGCGGGGAGGGGGTTGAAAAACTGTTTTTT
clone size: NA; J gene: TRBJ1-3; V gene: TRBV5-1; D gene: NA; CDR3 protein: CASSLLGHSGNTIYF; CDR3 DNA: TGCGCCAGCAGCTTATTGGGCCACTCTGGAAACACCATATATTTT
clone size: NA; J gene: TRBJ2-5; V gene: TRBV7-3; D gene: TRBD2; CDR3 protein: CASSPTTSAQETQYF; CDR3 DNA: TGTGCCAGCAGCCCCACGACTAGCGCACAAGAGACCCAGTACTTC
clone size: NA; J gene: TRBJ2-2; V gene: TRBV7-2; D gene: NA; CDR3 protein: CASSFHTLTGELFF; CDR3 DNA: TGTGCCAGCAGCTTTCACACCCTCACCGGGGAGCTGTTTTTT
clone size: NA; J gene: TRBJ2-6; V gene: TRBV6-6; D gene: NA; CDR3 protein: CASSSFGKNVLTF; CDR3 DNA: TGTGCCAGCAGCTCCTTCGGGAAGAACGTCCTGACTTTC
clone size: NA; J gene: TRBJ1-2; V gene: TRBV29-1; D gene: NA; CDR3 protein: CSVEVEQGMANYGYTF; CDR3 DNA: TGCAGCGTTGAAGTGGAACAGGGTATGGCTAACTATGGCTACACCTTC
clone size: NA; J gene: TRBJ1-5; V gene: TRBV2; D gene: NA; CDR3 protein: CASSDYYRDYSNQPQHF; CDR3 DNA: TGTGCCAGCAGTGATTATTACAGAGATTATAGCAATCAGCCCCAGCATTTT
clone size: NA; J gene: TRBJ2-3; V gene: TRBV15; D gene: TRBD2; CDR3 protein: CATSRDRLAGAPDTQYF; CDR3 DNA: TGTGCCACCAGCAGGGATAGACTAGCGGGGGCCCCGGATACGCAGTATTTT
clone size: NA; J gene: TRBJ2-7; V gene: TRBV7-8; D gene: NA; CDR3 protein: CASSFHDRYSYEQYF; CDR3 DNA: TGTGCCAGCAGCTTCCACGATCGGTACTCCTACGAGCAGTACTTC
clone size: once; J gene: TRBJ1-4; V gene: TRBV2; D gene: TRBD1; CDR3 protein: CASSGQGARGEKLFF; CDR3 DNA: TGTGCCAGCAGTGGACAGGGGGCGCGGGGTGAAAAACTGTTTTTT
clone size: NA; J gene: TRBJ2-2; V gene: TRBV5-1; D gene: NA; CDR3 protein: CASSLVAGATGELFF; CDR3 DNA: TGCGCCAGCAGCTTGGTGGCAGGGGCAACCGGGGAGCTGTTTTTT
clone size: NA; J gene: TRBJ2-1; V gene: TRBV27; D gene: NA; CDR3 protein: CASRPMALAGEQFF; CDR3 DNA: TGTGCCAGCAGACCCATGGCTCTAGCCGGTGAGCAGTTCTTC
clone size: NA; J gene: TRBJ2-2; V gene: TRBV7-6; D gene: NA; CDR3 protein: CASSSPGTANTGELFF; CDR3 DNA: TGTGCCAGCAGCTCACCCGGGACTGCGAACACCGGGGAGCTGTTTTTT
clone size: NA; J gene: TRBJ2-1; V gene: TRBV18; D gene: TRBD1; CDR3 protein: CASSQGQAQNEQFF; CDR3 DNA: TGTGCCAGCTCACAGGGACAGGCCCAAAATGAGCAGTTCTTC